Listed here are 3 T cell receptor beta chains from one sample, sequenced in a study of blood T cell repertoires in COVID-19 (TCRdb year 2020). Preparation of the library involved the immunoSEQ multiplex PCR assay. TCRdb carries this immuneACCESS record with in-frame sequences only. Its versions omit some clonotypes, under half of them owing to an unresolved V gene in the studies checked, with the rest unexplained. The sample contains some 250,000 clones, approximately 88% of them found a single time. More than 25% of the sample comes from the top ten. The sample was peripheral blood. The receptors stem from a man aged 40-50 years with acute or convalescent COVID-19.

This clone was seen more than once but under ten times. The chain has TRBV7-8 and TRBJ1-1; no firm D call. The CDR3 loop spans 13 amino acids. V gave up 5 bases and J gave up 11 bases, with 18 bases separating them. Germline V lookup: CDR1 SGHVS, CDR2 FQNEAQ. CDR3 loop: CASSLKEYEEAFF. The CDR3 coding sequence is TGTGCCAGCAGCCTAAAGGAGTACGAGGAGGCTTTCTTT.

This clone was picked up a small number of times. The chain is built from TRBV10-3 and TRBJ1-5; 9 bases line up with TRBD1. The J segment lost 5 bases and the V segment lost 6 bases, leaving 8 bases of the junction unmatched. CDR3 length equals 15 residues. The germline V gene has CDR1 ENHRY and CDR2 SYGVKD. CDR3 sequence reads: CAISSGQGLDQPQHF. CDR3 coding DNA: TGTGCCATCAGCTCGGGACAGGGCCTTGATCAGCCCCAGCATTTT.

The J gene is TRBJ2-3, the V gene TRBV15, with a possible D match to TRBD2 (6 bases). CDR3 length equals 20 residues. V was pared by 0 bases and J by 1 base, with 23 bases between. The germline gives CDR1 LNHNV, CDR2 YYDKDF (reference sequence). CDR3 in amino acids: CATSRDMRDFFLARTDTQYF. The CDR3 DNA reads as TGTGCCACCAGCAGAGATATGAGGGACTTTTTCCTAGCCCGCACAGATACGCAGTATTTT.